This T cell receptor (beta chain) is from a study of OX40 agonist ivuxolimab in advanced cancers. Study in general: From about 23 to 85 years was the age range, with a mean of about 56 years, and 65% to 90% were male. General study points: Clonal expansion by week 6 occurred in CD4+ and CD8+ blood T cells (at 0.1 to 3.0 mg/kg).

With respect to this clone: Antigen: not known.

V gave up 4 bases and J gave up 3 bases, with 19 bases separating them. The CDR3 sequence is 17 residues long. The V gene's germline CDR1 is SGHTA and CDR2 FQGNSA. Sequencing used immunoSEQ multiplex PCR; TCRdb keeps in-frame clones, though not all of them. The sample has 65,000 to 85,000 clones, more than 85% seen once. The genes are TRBV7-2 and TRBJ1-5, with D perhaps matching TRBD1 (5 bases). The input for sequencing was CD4+ or CD8+ T cells sorted from blood, taken in a trial of the OX40 agonist ivuxolimab. This TCR was sampled from an adult with an advanced solid tumor such as melanoma, head and neck, liver or kidney cancer. CDR3 sequence: CASSSRRPGGNNQPQHF. DNA of the CDR3: TGTGCCAGCAGCTCGCGACGCCCGGGGGGAAACAATCAGCCCCAGCATTTT.